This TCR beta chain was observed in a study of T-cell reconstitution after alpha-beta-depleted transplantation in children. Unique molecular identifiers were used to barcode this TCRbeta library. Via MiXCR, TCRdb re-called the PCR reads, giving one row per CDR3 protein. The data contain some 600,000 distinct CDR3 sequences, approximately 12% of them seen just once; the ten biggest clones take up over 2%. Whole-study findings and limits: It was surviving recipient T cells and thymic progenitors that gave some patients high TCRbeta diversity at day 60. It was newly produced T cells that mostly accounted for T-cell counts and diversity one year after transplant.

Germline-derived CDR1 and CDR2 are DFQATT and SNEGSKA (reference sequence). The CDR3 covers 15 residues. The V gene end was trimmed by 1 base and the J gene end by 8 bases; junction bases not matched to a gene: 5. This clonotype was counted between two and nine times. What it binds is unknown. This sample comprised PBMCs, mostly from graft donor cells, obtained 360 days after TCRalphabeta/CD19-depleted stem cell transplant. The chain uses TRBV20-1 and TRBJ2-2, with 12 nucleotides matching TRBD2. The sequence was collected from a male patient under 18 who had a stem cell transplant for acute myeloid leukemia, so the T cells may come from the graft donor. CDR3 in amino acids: CSARASGRVEGELFF. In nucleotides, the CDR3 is TGCAGTGCTAGAGCTAGCGGGAGGGTAGAAGGGGAGCTGTTTTTT.